Listed below are T cell receptor beta chains from one sample, sequenced in a study of blood T cell repertoires in COVID-19. Sequencing used immunoSEQ multiplex PCR; TCRdb keeps in-frame clones, though not all of them. The repertoire includes about 250,000 clones, just over 85% of them detected once, and approximately 1.4% sits in the top ten. The sample consisted of peripheral blood. These TCRs come from a man at least 80 years old with acute or convalescent COVID-19. Each CDR3 is given with its conserved first and last residue. D genes are given only for firm matches. A clone size is listed for some rows: how often the clone was seen (once, few, many), or a class if it is expanded.

v_call: TRBV25-1; d_call: TRBD1; clone_size: .; j_call: TRBJ1-6; cdr3_nt: TGTGCCTCCCAGGGGGGACAGGGGTTTAATTCACCCCTCCACTTT; cdr3_aa: CASQGGQGFNSPLHF
v_call: TRBV5-5; d_call: TRBD1; clone_size: .; j_call: TRBJ2-5; cdr3_nt: TGTGCCAGCAGCTCCGGACCCGACAGGGGGTACCAAGAGACCCAGTACTTC; cdr3_aa: CASSSGPDRGYQETQYF
v_call: TRBV7-9; d_call: TRBD1; clone_size: .; j_call: TRBJ1-3; cdr3_nt: TGTGCCAGCAGCAAGCGGACAGGGAGGGACTCTCGAAACACCATATATTTT; cdr3_aa: CASSKRTGRDSRNTIYF
v_call: TRBV29-1; d_call: TRBD1; clone_size: .; j_call: TRBJ1-2; cdr3_nt: TGCAGCGTGAGAAGACAGGGCGCACGTGGCTACACCTTC; cdr3_aa: CSVRRQGARGYTF
v_call: TRBV7-2; d_call: TRBD1; clone_size: few; j_call: TRBJ2-2; cdr3_nt: TGTGCCAGCAGCTTAGTGGGCAGGGGGACCGGGGAGCTGTTTTTT; cdr3_aa: CASSLVGRGTGELFF
v_call: TRBV5-1; d_call: TRBD1; clone_size: .; j_call: TRBJ1-1; cdr3_nt: TGCGCCAGCAGCTTGGTTGGGACAGAAAACACTGAAGCTTTCTTT; cdr3_aa: CASSLVGTENTEAFF
v_call: TRBV11-1; d_call: .; clone_size: .; j_call: TRBJ1-3; cdr3_nt: TGTGCCAGCAGCTTTCGGCAGGCCTCTGGAAACACCATATATTTT; cdr3_aa: CASSFRQASGNTIYF
v_call: TRBV27; d_call: .; clone_size: .; j_call: TRBJ1-5; cdr3_nt: TGTGCCAGCAGTTCCGCAGGCCATAGCAATCAGCCCCAGCATTTT; cdr3_aa: CASSSAGHSNQPQHF
v_call: TRBV28; d_call: TRBD1; clone_size: .; j_call: TRBJ2-3; cdr3_nt: TGTGCCGGTGGGGGACAGGGGGCGGGAGATACGCAGTATTTT; cdr3_aa: CAGGGQGAGDTQYF
v_call: TRBV7-3; d_call: .; clone_size: .; j_call: TRBJ2-5; cdr3_nt: TGTGCCAGCAGCTTAATGGGGAGAGAAGAGACCCAGTACTTC; cdr3_aa: CASSLMGREETQYF
v_call: TRBV9; d_call: .; clone_size: .; j_call: TRBJ2-7; cdr3_nt: TGTGCCAGCAGCCCAGACATCCTCTACGAGCAGTACTTC; cdr3_aa: CASSPDILYEQYF
v_call: TRBV19; d_call: .; clone_size: .; j_call: TRBJ2-5; cdr3_nt: TGTGCCAGTAGTAGACTTCTCCCGGGGGAGTTCCAAGAGACCCAGTACTTC; cdr3_aa: CASSRLLPGEFQETQYF
v_call: TRBV28; d_call: .; clone_size: .; j_call: TRBJ1-2; cdr3_nt: TGTGCCAGCACCGACCTTCTGGGGGGGGCGAGTGGCCACACCTTC; cdr3_aa: CASTDLLGGASGHTF
v_call: TRBV5-4; d_call: TRBD1; clone_size: .; j_call: TRBJ2-6; cdr3_nt: TGTGCCAGCAGCTTACAGGGGGTAGCTGGGGCCAACGTCCTGACTTTC; cdr3_aa: CASSLQGVAGANVLTF
v_call: TRBV14; d_call: .; clone_size: .; j_call: TRBJ2-4; cdr3_nt: TGTGCCAGCAGCCAAGACCTGGGGAGCGGGAACATTCAGTACTTC; cdr3_aa: CASSQDLGSGNIQYF
v_call: TRBV4-2; d_call: .; clone_size: once; j_call: TRBJ1-5; cdr3_nt: TGTGCCAGCAGCCAAGAGGACCCGGCCTCAGGGAGGGTGCCCCAGCATTTT; cdr3_aa: CASSQEDPASGRVPQHF
v_call: TRBV4-3; d_call: .; clone_size: once; j_call: TRBJ2-1; cdr3_nt: TGCGCCAGCAGCCTTCTTAGCGCCCCTGGGGATGAGCAGTTCTTC; cdr3_aa: CASSLLSAPGDEQFF
v_call: TRBV29-1; d_call: .; clone_size: .; j_call: TRBJ2-7; cdr3_nt: TGCAGCGTCCGCGGGGTGTCCTACGAGCAGTACTTC; cdr3_aa: CSVRGVSYEQYF
v_call: TRBV18; d_call: TRBD1; clone_size: .; j_call: TRBJ2-7; cdr3_nt: TGTGCCAGCTCACTAGACGCCGGGACAGGGACCTACGAGCAGTACTTC; cdr3_aa: CASSLDAGTGTYEQYF
v_call: TRBV5-5; d_call: .; clone_size: .; j_call: TRBJ2-5; cdr3_nt: TGTGCCAGCAGCTCGGAGGTCGAGACCCAGTACTTC; cdr3_aa: CASSSEVETQYF
v_call: TRBV19; d_call: TRBD2; clone_size: few; j_call: TRBJ2-1; cdr3_nt: TGTGCCAGTAGTATCGCTAGCGGGGGGGCCGGGGAGCAGTTCTTC; cdr3_aa: CASSIASGGAGEQFF
v_call: TRBV18; d_call: .; clone_size: .; j_call: TRBJ1-6; cdr3_nt: TGTGCCAGCTCACCTCAGCGGGAGAATTCACCCCTCCACTTT; cdr3_aa: CASSPQRENSPLHF
v_call: TRBV7-3; d_call: TRBD1; clone_size: few; j_call: TRBJ1-6; cdr3_nt: TGTGCCAGCAGCTTCGACAGGGGTTCTTCACCCCTCCACTTT; cdr3_aa: CASSFDRGSSPLHF
v_call: TRBV28; d_call: TRBD2; clone_size: .; j_call: TRBJ2-2; cdr3_nt: TGTGCCAGCAGTGCGAGCGGGAGCGCGACGAACACCGGGGAGCTGTTTTTT; cdr3_aa: CASSASGSATNTGELFF
v_call: TRBV6-5; d_call: TRBD1; clone_size: .; j_call: TRBJ2-3; cdr3_nt: TGTGCCAGCAAGACAGGGCTTAGCACAGATACGCAGTATTTT; cdr3_aa: CASKTGLSTDTQYF
v_call: TRBV3-1/TRBV3-2; d_call: .; clone_size: .; j_call: TRBJ1-2; cdr3_nt: TGTGCCAGCAGTATCAGGGACTATGGCTACACCTTC; cdr3_aa: CASSIRDYGYTF
v_call: TRBV27; d_call: .; clone_size: once; j_call: TRBJ1-4; cdr3_nt: TGTGCCAGCAGTTCAGGGTATCTGAGCGAAAAACTGTTTTTT; cdr3_aa: CASSSGYLSEKLFF
v_call: TRBV3-1/TRBV3-2; d_call: .; clone_size: once; j_call: TRBJ1-2; cdr3_nt: TGTGCCAGCAGCCTTCTGGGGGGTCCCTATGGCTACACCTTC; cdr3_aa: CASSLLGGPYGYTF
v_call: TRBV28; d_call: .; clone_size: once; j_call: TRBJ1-1; cdr3_nt: TGTGCCAGCACCCGAGGTGGGGCTGGCGCTGAAGCTTTCTTT; cdr3_aa: CASTRGGAGAEAFF
v_call: TRBV18; d_call: .; clone_size: .; j_call: TRBJ2-1; cdr3_nt: TGTGCCAGCTCACCACCGGAGGGGGCGAGAGGGAATGAGCAGTTCTTC; cdr3_aa: CASSPPEGARGNEQFF
v_call: TRBV5-4; d_call: TRBD2; clone_size: .; j_call: TRBJ2-1; cdr3_nt: TGTGCCAGCAGCTTGGTTAGCGGGAGATCCTACAATGAGCAGTTCTTC; cdr3_aa: CASSLVSGRSYNEQFF
v_call: TRBV11-2; d_call: .; clone_size: .; j_call: TRBJ1-3; cdr3_nt: TGTGCCAGCAGCCCCCAGCAGGTCTCTGGAAACACCATATATTTT; cdr3_aa: CASSPQQVSGNTIYF
v_call: TRBV19; d_call: TRBD1; clone_size: once; j_call: TRBJ2-1; cdr3_nt: TGTGCCAGCCGCCGGACAGGGAGTAACAATGAGCAGTTCTTC; cdr3_aa: CASRRTGSNNEQFF
v_call: TRBV9; d_call: .; clone_size: .; j_call: TRBJ1-2; cdr3_nt: TGTGCCAGCAGCGTAGCTAATCGGGGCTACACCTTC; cdr3_aa: CASSVANRGYTF
v_call: TRBV7-2; d_call: .; clone_size: .; j_call: TRBJ2-7; cdr3_nt: TGTGCCAGCAGCCTCGATCTAAACTCCGAACAGTACTTC; cdr3_aa: CASSLDLNSEQYF
v_call: TRBV18; d_call: .; clone_size: once; j_call: TRBJ1-5; cdr3_nt: TGTGCCAGCTCGCCACGACGGGAGGATCAGCCCCAGCATTTT; cdr3_aa: CASSPRREDQPQHF
v_call: TRBV27; d_call: TRBD1; clone_size: .; j_call: TRBJ1-4; cdr3_nt: TGTGCCAGCAGTTTATCCAGGGGGCATAATGAAAAACTGTTTTTT; cdr3_aa: CASSLSRGHNEKLFF